Listed here are 15 T cell receptor beta chains from one sample, sequenced in a study of shared clonotypes between healthy human individuals. Clones were sequenced by immunoSEQ multiplex PCR, and TCRdb holds only the in-frame ones, with some missing. The table records millions of clones, approximately 94% of them present only once. Sequencing was carried out using naive CD4+ T cells sorted from blood. The subset denotes: CD45RA+ positively selected. These receptor sequences come from a young man in good health.

The rearrangement joins TRBV7-9 to TRBJ1-4; TRBD1 agrees at 11 bases. The CDR3 consists of 17 residues. J was trimmed by 8 bases and V by 0 bases; bases with no gene match: 8. CDR1 and CDR2 (germline): SEHNR, FQNEAQ (reference sequence). DNA for the CDR3: TGTGCCAGCAGCTTAGCGAGAGGGACAGGGGGAGAAGAAAAACTGTTTTTT. Protein: CASSLARGTGGEEKLFF.

The CDR3 DNA reads as TGCAGCGTTGAAGGCGGAGTAGGGTACTTC. Residues: CSVEGGVGYF. V and J are TRBV29-1 and TRBJ2-5; D is ambiguous. Germline V gene data show CDR1 as SQVTM and CDR2 as ANQGSEA. CDR3 size: 10 residues. Trimming left V 1 base short and J 13 bases short, with 10 bases between.

This sequence joins TRBV5-4 and TRBJ1-4; D unresolved. Germline CDR1 and CDR2: SGHNT and YYREEE (reference sequence). Trimming removed 3 bases from V and 2 bases from J, with 8 bases in between. The CDR3 has 14 residues. The CDR3 bases are TGTGCCAGCAGCTCGGGTTCCACTAATGAAAAACTGTTTTTT. Its protein product is CASSSGSTNEKLFF.

This chain joins TRBV30 and TRBJ1-3; no definite D call. From germline, CDR1 is GTSNPN and CDR2 SVGIG (reference sequence). The CDR3 runs 14 residues. The germline V and J ends were trimmed by 0 bases and 7 bases, with 13 bases remaining between them. The CDR3 coding sequence is TGTGCCTGGAGTGTAAAGCAGGCGGGGAACACCATATATTTT. Translation gives CAWSVKQAGNTIYF. Together with reference TRBV30 and TRBJ1-3, the CDR3 gives the full variable domain: SQTIHQWPATLVQPVGSPLSLECTVEGTSNPNLYWYRQAAGRGLQLLFYSVGIGQISSEVPQNLSASRPQDRQFILSSKKLLLSDSGFYLCAWSVKQAGNTIYFGEGSWLTVV.

A remark on this clone: Other DNA variants within this sample encode the same CDR3. The chain carries TRBV7-2 and TRBJ1-2; 8 nucleotides agree with TRBD1. V was pared by 5 bases and J by 4 bases, with 6 bases of the junction left unmatched. The CDR3 is 14 residues long. Looked up from germline, CDR1 is SGHTA and CDR2 is FQGNSA. This CDR3 reads CASSPDRGGYGYTF. CDR3 nucleotides: TGTGCCAGCAGCCCTGACAGGGGTGGCTATGGCTACACCTTC.

The rearrangement links TRBV6-5 to TRBJ2-7, with D maybe TRBD2 (5 bases). The germline V and J ends were trimmed by 5 bases and 7 bases, with 21 bases remaining between them. This CDR3 has 15 residues. CDR1 and CDR2 (germline): MNHEY, SVGAGI. The CDR3 region has the DNA TGTGCCAGCAGTCCAGCGGCGTCCGCCCAAGCGGAGCAGTACTTC. It is translated as CASSPAASAQAEQYF.

This chain links TRBV7-9 with TRBJ2-7; a weak D match, TRBD1 (5 bases). The CDR3 consists of 14 residues. Germline V gene lookup returns CDR1 SEHNR and CDR2 FQNEAQ (reference sequence). V was trimmed by 5 bases and J by 3 bases, leaving 14 bases between them. The CDR3: CASSEQVLDYEQYF. The CDR3 nucleotides read TGTGCCAGCAGCGAACAGGTGCTGGACTACGAGCAGTACTTC.

The chain's CDR3 is CASSAGTSGNSYNEQFF. The CDR3 DNA reads as TGTGCCAGCAGCGCTGGGACTAGCGGGAACTCCTACAATGAGCAGTTCTTC. V usage is TRBV11-2 and J usage is TRBJ2-1; TRBD2 matches at 13 bases. Trimming took 5 bases from V and 0 from J; bases not matched to a gene: 4. The CDR3 covers 17 residues. Germline V gene data show CDR1 as SGHAT and CDR2 as FQNNGV.

The rearrangement uses TRBV19 and TRBJ2-1; tentatively, D is TRBD2 (5 bases). The CDR3 covers 12 residues. CDR1 LNHDA and CDR2 SQIVND come from the germline V gene (reference sequence). V was shortened by 7 bases and J by 10 bases, with 14 bases between the two germline ends. As DNA, the CDR3 is TGTGCCAGTACACAAACGGGGTCGGAGCAGTTCTTC. As protein: CASTQTGSEQFF.

The gene calls are TRBV7-2 and TRBJ2-3, with 12 positions matching TRBD2. The V segment lost 7 bases and the J segment 4 bases; nucleotides outside the gene matches: 6. The germline V gene encodes CDR1 SGHTA and CDR2 FQGNSA. The length of the CDR3 is 15 residues. The CDR3 sequence: CASKRLAGAADTQYF. CDR3 in DNA: TGTGCCAGCAAAAGACTAGCGGGAGCGGCAGATACGCAGTATTTT. The full variable domain, its missing parts supplied by reference TRBV7-2 and TRBJ2-3, is GAGVSQSPSNKVTEKGKDVELRCDPISGHTALYWYRQSLGQGLEFLIYFQGNSAPDKSGLPSDRFSAERTGGSVSTLTIQRTQQEDSAVYLCASKRLAGAADTQYFGPGTRLTVL.

The chain employs TRBV6-5 and TRBJ2-2, with D possibly TRBD2 on 5 matching bases. The CDR3 covers 15 residues. CDR1 and CDR2 from the germline V gene are MNHEY and SVGAGI. With 8 bases removed from V and 0 bases from J, the gap between germline ends came to 13 bases. This chain's CDR3 is CASRRRAANTGELFF. CDR3 nucleotides: TGTGCCAGCCGCCGGCGGGCTGCGAACACCGGGGAGCTGTTTTTT.

V and J are TRBV9 and TRBJ2-7, with 8 nucleotides matching TRBD2. This CDR3 has 15 amino acids. Germline V CDR1 and CDR2: SGDLS, YYNGEE. V lost 0 bases to trimming and J lost 3 bases; unmatched junction nucleotides: 5. The CDR3 nucleotides read TGTGCCAGCAGCGTAGAAGGAGCGGGAGTCTACGAGCAGTACTTC. This encodes CASSVEGAGVYEQYF.

The chain recombines TRBV6-5 with TRBJ2-1, with TRBD2 identical over 9 bases. This CDR3 is 15 amino acids long. V shed 5 bases and J 4 bases; nucleotides not matched to a gene: 6. Germline V gene sequence: CDR1 MNHEY, CDR2 SVGAGI. The CDR3 sequence: CASSTLAGSYNEQFF. The CDR3 nucleotides are TGTGCCAGCAGTACCCTAGCGGGGTCGTACAATGAGCAGTTCTTC.

The chain carries TRBV6-1 and TRBJ1-2; D gene unclear. Germline V CDR1 and CDR2: MNHNS, SASEGT. V was trimmed by 6 bases and J by 7 bases, leaving 9 bases between them. The CDR3 length is 11 residues. The CDR3 nucleotides are TGTGCCAGCAGACCAGGTTTTGGCTACACCTTC. Translation: CASRPGFGYTF.

This clone is a singleton in its sample. V is TRBV6-1 and J is TRBJ1-1; D is unresolved. This CDR3 contains 15 residues. Between the trimmed V and J ends, which lost 4 bases and 4 bases, there was a span of 16 bases. Germline CDR1 and CDR2: MNHNS and SASEGT. CDR3 protein: CASSGLRSRSTEAFF. The CDR3 region has the DNA TGTGCCAGCAGTGGACTTCGTAGTAGGAGCACTGAAGCTTTCTTT.